The text below deals with one TCR beta chain. Its antigen is still unknown. Libraries were prepared by immunoSEQ multiplex PCR; TCRdb keeps only in-frame clonotypes and omits some of them. The sample consists of roughly 200,000 clones, around 93% of them appearing once. The data were obtained in a study of T cell responses to AZD1222 COVID-19 vaccine. Study results and caveats: Possibly, clonal diversity was underestimated; donors were largely white British and included more females. All repertoire sampling was performed exclusively after the peak T cell response. Unmutated variant regions are reportedly targeted by nearly half of spike-specific TCRs.

Trimming removed 4 bases from V and 7 bases from J, with 14 bases in between. Germline lookup yields CDR1 LNHDA and CDR2 SQIVND (reference sequence). This CDR3 has 13 amino acids. This clonotype was sampled from an adult who received the MenACWY meningococcal vaccine as a control. The chain recombines TRBV19 with TRBJ2-7, with D tentatively TRBD1 (7 bases). The sequences come from peripheral blood, collected 28 days after the second dose of the MenACWY control vaccine. Written as DNA, the CDR3 is TGTGCCAGTAGTACAGGACAGGCGGGGGAGCAGTACTTC. It specifies CASSTGQAGEQYF.